The clone carrying this T cell receptor beta chain was recorded only once. Recruited during active infection, patients (from Seattle) were subsequently followed longitudinally. In the source study's methods: The assay estimated nucleated cells by amplifying reference gene primers. Libraries were prepared by immunoSEQ multiplex PCR; TCRdb keeps only in-frame clonotypes and omits some of them. V, J and clone size are taken as reported in that table, and D and trimming were inferred from the DNA itself. The sample consists of about 360,000 clones, 65% to 90% of them appearing once. This entry is derived from a study of blood T cell repertoires in COVID-19. As for the study in general: Acute and convalescent COVID-19 specimens originated in the United States, Italy and Spain. The analysed material was cDNA or gDNA that came from T cells, B-cell-depleted T cells, or PBMCs.

The CDR3 is 18 amino acids. V lost 0 bases to trimming and J lost 2 bases; unmatched junction nucleotides: 8. CDR1 and CDR2 from the germline V gene are SGDLS and YYNGEE. The J gene is TRBJ2-2, the V gene TRBV9; 9 bases match TRBD1. The sequenced sample consisted of peripheral blood. The TCR comes from a woman between 55 and 75 years old with COVID-19, enrolled during active disease. As DNA, the CDR3 is TGTGCCAGCAGCGTAGCTTTTACAGGGGGCCCTAACACCGGGGAGCTGTTTTTT. The encoded protein is CASSVAFTGGPNTGELFF.